Listed below are T cell receptor beta chains from one sample, sequenced in a study of early stage breast cancer tumors. Assay used: immunoSEQ multiplex PCR; TCRdb lists only in-frame clones, some missing. The table includes around 40,000 clones, about two thirds detected once. The sample taken for sequencing was blood. Source of these receptors: a person between 50 and 60 years old with breast cancer. Each CDR3 is given with its conserved first and last residue. Fields, in order: clone size, V gene, D gene, J gene, CDR3 protein, CDR3 DNA. The D gene is left open where the match is weak. Only some rows state a clone size, as once, few, many or a class for expanded clones.

-,TRBV19,TRBD1,TRBJ2-5,CASSMTGQETQYF,TGTGCCAGTAGTATGACAGGGCAAGAGACCCAGTACTTC
-,TRBV7-2,TRBD1,TRBJ2-1,CASSPDRGIDEQFF,TGTGCCAGCAGCCCAGACAGGGGGATTGACGAGCAGTTCTTC
-,TRBV9,-,TRBJ2-2,CASSPPGTNTGELFF,TGTGCCAGCAGCCCCCCGGGGACGAACACCGGGGAGCTGTTTTTT
-,TRBV15,-,TRBJ1-1,CATSIPQGSGTEAFF,TGTGCCACCAGCATACCACAGGGCTCGGGAACTGAAGCTTTCTTT
-,TRBV6-1,-,TRBJ1-1,CASKPEMGSTEAFF,TGTGCCAGCAAGCCAGAGATGGGGAGCACTGAAGCTTTCTTT
-,TRBV11-3,-,TRBJ2-7,CASSLGRIPGYEQYF,TGTGCCAGCAGCTTAGGGAGGATCCCAGGCTACGAGCAGTACTTC
-,TRBV7-3,-,TRBJ2-3,CASSLIAATDTQYF,TGTGCCAGCAGCTTAATAGCGGCCACAGATACGCAGTATTTT
few,TRBV18,TRBD1,TRBJ1-5,CASSPGQVGQPQHF,TGTGCCAGCTCCCCGGGACAGGTTGGACAGCCCCAGCATTTT
-,TRBV5-6,-,TRBJ2-3,CASSYLRGYKATDTQYF,TGTGCCAGCAGCTACCTCAGGGGCTATAAGGCAACAGATACGCAGTATTTT
-,TRBV19,TRBD2,TRBJ2-5,CASKERPSGRLETQYF,TGTGCCAGTAAAGAGAGGCCTAGCGGGAGGTTAGAGACCCAGTACTTC
once,TRBV6-5,-,TRBJ2-3,CASSFRGEGTDTQYF,TGTGCCAGCAGTTTCAGGGGTGAGGGCACAGATACGCAGTATTTT
-,TRBV6-4,-,TRBJ1-5,CASSDSFRALKPQHF,TGTGCCAGCAGTGACTCTTTCAGGGCGCTGAAGCCCCAGCATTTT
once,TRBV19,TRBD1,TRBJ2-2,CASSTGGNTGELFF,TGTGCCAGTAGCACAGGGGGAAACACCGGGGAGCTGTTTTTT
-,TRBV5-1,TRBD2,TRBJ2-2,CASSHSAAGAGELFF,TGCGCCAGCAGCCATTCCGCGGCGGGAGCTGGGGAGCTGTTTTTT
-,TRBV4-3,-,TRBJ1-2,CASSQDKTAFYGYTF,TGCGCCAGCAGCCAAGATAAAACAGCCTTCTATGGCTACACCTTC